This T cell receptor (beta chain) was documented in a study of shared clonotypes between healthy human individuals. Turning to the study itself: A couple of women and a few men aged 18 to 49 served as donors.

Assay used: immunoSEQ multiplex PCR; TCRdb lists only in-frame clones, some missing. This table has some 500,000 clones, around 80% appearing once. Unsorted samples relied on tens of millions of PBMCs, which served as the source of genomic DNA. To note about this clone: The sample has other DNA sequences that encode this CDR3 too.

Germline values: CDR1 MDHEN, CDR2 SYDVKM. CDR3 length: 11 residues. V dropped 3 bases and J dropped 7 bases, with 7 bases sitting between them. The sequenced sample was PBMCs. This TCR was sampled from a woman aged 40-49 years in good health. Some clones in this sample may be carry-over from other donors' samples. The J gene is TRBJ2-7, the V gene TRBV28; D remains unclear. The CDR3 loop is CASSLSREQYF. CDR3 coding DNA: TGTGCCAGCAGTTTGAGTCGGGAGCAGTACTTC.